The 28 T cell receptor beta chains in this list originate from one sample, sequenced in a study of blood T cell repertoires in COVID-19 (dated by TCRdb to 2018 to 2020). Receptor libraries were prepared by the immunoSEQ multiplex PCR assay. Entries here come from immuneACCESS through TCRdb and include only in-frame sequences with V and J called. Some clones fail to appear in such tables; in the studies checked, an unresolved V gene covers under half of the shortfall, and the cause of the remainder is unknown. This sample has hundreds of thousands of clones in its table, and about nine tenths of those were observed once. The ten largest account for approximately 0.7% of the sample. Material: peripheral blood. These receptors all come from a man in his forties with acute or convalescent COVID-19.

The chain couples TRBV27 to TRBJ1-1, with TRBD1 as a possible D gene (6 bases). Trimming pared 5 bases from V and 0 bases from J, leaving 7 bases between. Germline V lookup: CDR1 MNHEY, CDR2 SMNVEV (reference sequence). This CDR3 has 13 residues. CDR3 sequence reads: CASSDRLNTEAFF. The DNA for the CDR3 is TGTGCCAGCAGTGACAGGTTGAACACTGAAGCTTTCTTT.

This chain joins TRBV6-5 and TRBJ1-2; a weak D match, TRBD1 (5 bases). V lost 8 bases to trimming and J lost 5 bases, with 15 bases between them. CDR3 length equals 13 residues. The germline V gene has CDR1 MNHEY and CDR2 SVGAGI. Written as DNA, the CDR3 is TGTGCCAGCGGCGGGGGGACCTTGTATGGCTACACCTTC. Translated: CASGGGTLYGYTF.

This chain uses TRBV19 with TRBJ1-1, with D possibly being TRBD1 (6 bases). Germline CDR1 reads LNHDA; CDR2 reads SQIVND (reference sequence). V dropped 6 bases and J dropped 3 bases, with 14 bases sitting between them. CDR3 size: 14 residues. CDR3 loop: CASSAGGPYTEAFF. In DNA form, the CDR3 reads TGTGCCAGTAGCGCTGGGGGCCCATACACTGAAGCTTTCTTT.

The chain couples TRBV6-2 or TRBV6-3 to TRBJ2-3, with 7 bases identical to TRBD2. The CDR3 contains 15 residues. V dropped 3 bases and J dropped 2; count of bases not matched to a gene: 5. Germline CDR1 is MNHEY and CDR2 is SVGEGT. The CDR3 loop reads CASSYGGGNTDTQYF. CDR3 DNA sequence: TGTGCCAGCAGTTATGGCGGGGGTAACACAGATACGCAGTATTTT.

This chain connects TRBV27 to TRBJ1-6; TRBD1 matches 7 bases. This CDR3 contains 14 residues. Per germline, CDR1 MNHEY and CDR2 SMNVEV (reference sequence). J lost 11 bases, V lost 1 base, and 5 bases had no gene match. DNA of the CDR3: TGTGCCAGCAGTTTATACGACAGGGTTCCACCCCTCCACTTT. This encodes CASSLYDRVPPLHF.

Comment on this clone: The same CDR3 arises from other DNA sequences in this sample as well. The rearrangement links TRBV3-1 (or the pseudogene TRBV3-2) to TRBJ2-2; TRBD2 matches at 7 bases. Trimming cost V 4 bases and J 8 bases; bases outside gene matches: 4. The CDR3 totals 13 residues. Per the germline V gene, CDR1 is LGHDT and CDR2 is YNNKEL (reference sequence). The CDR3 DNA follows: TGTGCCAGCAGCCCCGGACTAGAGGGGGAGCTGTTTTTT. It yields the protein CASSPGLEGELFF.

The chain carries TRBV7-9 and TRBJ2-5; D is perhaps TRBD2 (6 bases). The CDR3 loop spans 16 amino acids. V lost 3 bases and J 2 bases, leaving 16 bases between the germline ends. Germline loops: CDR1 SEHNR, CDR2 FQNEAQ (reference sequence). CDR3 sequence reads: CASSLSRTLAQETQYF. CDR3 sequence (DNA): TGTGCCAGCAGCTTGTCACGAACCCTAGCGCAAGAGACCCAGTACTTC.

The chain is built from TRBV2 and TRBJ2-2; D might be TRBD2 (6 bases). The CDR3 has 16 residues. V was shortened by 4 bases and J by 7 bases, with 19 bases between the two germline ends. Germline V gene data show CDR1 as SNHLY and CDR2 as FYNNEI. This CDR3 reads CASSVEGLVSGGELFF. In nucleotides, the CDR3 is TGTGCCAGCAGTGTGGAGGGACTTGTATCCGGCGGGGAGCTGTTTTTT.

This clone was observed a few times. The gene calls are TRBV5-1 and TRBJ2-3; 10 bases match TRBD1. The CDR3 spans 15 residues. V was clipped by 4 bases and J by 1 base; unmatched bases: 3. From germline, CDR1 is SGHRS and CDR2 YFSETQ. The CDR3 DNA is TGCGCCAGCAGCAGGGACAGGGGTCGCACAGATACGCAGTATTTT. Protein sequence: CASSRDRGRTDTQYF. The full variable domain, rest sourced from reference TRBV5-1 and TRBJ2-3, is KAGVTQTPRYLIKTRGQQVTLSCSPISGHRSVSWYQQTPGQGLQFLFEYFSETQRNKGNFPGRFSGRQFSNSRSEMNVSTLELGDSALYLCASSRDRGRTDTQYFGPGTRLTVL.

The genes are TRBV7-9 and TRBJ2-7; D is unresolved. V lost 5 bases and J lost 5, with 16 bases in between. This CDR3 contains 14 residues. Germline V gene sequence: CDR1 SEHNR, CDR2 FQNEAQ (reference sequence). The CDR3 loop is CASSHYGSTNEQYF. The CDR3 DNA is TGTGCCAGCAGCCATTATGGTTCCACTAACGAGCAGTACTTC.

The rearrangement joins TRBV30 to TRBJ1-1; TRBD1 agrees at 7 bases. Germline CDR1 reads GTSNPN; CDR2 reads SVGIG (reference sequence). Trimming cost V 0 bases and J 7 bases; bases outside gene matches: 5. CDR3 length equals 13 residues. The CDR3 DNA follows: TGTGCCTGGAGTGTTCAGGGGGGACTTGAAGCTTTCTTT. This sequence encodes CAWSVQGGLEAFF. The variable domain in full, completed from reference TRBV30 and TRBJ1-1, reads SQTIHQWPATLVQPVGSPLSLECTVEGTSNPNLYWYRQAAGRGLQLLFYSVGIGQISSEVPQNLSASRPQDRQFILSSKKLLLSDSGFYLCAWSVQGGLEAFFGQGTRLTVV.

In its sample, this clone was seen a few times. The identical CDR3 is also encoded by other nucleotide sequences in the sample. The CDR3 sequence is CASTTGSSGNTIYF. The CDR3 DNA follows: TGTGCCAGTACGACAGGGTCCTCTGGAAACACCATATATTTT. The genes are TRBV19 and TRBJ1-3, with 7 bases matching TRBD1. V lost 7 bases to trimming and J lost 0 bases; unmatched junction nucleotides: 3. Per the germline V gene, CDR1 is LNHDA and CDR2 is SQIVND (reference sequence). The CDR3 has 14 amino acids.

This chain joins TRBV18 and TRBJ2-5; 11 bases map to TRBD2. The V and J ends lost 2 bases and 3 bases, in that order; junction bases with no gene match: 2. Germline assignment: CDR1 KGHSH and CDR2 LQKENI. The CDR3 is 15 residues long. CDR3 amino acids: CASSPKLAGEETQYF. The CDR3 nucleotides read TGTGCCAGCTCACCAAAACTAGCGGGAGAAGAGACCCAGTACTTC. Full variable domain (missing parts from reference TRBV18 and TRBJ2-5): NAGVMQNPRHLVRRRGQEARLRCSPMKGHSHVYWYRQLPEEGLKFMVYLQKENIIDESGMPKERFSAEFPKEGPSILRIQQVVRGDSAAYFCASSPKLAGEETQYFGPGTRLLVL.

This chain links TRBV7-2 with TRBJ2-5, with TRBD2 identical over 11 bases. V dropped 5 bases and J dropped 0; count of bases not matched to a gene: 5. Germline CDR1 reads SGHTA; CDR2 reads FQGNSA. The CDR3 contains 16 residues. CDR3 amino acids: CASSRGLAANQETQYF. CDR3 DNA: TGTGCCAGCAGCCGGGGACTAGCGGCGAACCAAGAGACCCAGTACTTC.

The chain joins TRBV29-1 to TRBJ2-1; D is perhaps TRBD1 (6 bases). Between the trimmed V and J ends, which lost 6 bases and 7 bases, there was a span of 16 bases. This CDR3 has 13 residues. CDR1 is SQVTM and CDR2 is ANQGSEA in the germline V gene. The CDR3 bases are TGCAGCGTCCCCCCCTCGGACAGAAATGAGCAGTTCTTC. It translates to CSVPPSDRNEQFF.

Here the CDR3 reads CSFLRGGRNTEAFF. The CDR3 DNA sequence: TGCAGTTTCTTAAGGGGAGGCCGAAACACTGAAGCTTTCTTT. This chain connects TRBV29-1 to TRBJ1-1, with D maybe TRBD1 (5 bases). The CDR3 has 14 residues. Germline CDR1 is SQVTM and CDR2 is ANQGSEA.

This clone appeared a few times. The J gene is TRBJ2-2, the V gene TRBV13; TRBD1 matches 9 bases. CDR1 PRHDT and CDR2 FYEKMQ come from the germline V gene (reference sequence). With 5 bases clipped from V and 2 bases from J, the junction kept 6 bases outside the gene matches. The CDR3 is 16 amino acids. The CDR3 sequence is CASSRGQGSNTGELFF. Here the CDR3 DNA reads TGTGCCAGCAGCCGAGGACAGGGGTCAAACACCGGGGAGCTGTTTTTT.

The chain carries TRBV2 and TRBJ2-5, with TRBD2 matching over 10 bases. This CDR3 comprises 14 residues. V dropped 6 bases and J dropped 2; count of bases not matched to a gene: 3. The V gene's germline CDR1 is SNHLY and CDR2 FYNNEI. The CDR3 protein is CASRPGLAQETQYF. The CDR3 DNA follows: TGTGCCAGCAGACCGGGACTAGCGCAAGAGACCCAGTACTTC. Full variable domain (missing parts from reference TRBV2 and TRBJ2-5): EPEVTQTPSHQVTQMGQEVILRCVPISNHLYFYWYRQILGQKVEFLVSFYNNEISEKSEIFDDQFSVERPDGSNFTLKIRSTKLEDSAMYFCASRPGLAQETQYFGPGTRLLVL.

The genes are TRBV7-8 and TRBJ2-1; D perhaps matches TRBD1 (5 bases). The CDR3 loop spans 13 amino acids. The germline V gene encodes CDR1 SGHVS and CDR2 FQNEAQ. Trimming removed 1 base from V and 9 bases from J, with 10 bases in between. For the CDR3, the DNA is TGTGCCAGCAGCTTAGACCTAGACAGTGAGCAGTTCTTC. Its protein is CASSLDLDSEQFF. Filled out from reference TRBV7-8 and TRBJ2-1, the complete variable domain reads GAGVSQSPRYKVAKRGQDVALRCDPISGHVSLFWYQQALGQGPEFLTYFQNEAQLDKSGLPSDRFFAERPEGSVSTLKIQRTQQEDSAVYLCASSLDLDSEQFFGPGTRLTVL.

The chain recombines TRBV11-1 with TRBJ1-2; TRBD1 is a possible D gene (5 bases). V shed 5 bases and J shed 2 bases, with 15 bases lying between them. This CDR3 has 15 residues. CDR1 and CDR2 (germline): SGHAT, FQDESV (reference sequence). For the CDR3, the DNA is TGTGCCAGCAGCCTCCAGCAGGGTGGGAACTATGGCTACACCTTC. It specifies CASSLQQGGNYGYTF.

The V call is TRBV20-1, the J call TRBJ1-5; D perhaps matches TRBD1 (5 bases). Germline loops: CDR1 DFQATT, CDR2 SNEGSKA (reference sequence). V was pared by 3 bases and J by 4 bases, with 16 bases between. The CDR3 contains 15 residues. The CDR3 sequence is CSASPGQYRNQPQHF. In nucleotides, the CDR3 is TGCAGTGCTAGTCCCGGACAATACCGTAATCAGCCCCAGCATTTT.

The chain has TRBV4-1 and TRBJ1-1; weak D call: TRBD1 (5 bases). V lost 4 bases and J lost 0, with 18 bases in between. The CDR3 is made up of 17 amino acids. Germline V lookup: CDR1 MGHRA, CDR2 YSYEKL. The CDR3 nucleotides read TGCGCCAGCAGCCTTATCGGGGGTATGGGGGTGAACACTGAAGCTTTCTTT. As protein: CASSLIGGMGVNTEAFF.

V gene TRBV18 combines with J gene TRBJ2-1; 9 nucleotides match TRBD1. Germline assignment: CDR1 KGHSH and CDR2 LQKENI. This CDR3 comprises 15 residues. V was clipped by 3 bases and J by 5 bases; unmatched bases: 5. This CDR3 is CASSPGQGNNNEQFF. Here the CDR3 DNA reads TGTGCCAGCTCACCCGGACAGGGGAATAACAATGAGCAGTTCTTC.

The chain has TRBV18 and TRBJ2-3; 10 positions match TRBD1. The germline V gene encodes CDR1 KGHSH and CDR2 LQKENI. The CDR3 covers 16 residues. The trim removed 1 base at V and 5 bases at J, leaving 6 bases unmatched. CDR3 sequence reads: CASSPLGQGRGDTQYF. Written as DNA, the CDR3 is TGTGCCAGCTCACCACTGGGACAGGGGCGAGGAGATACGCAGTATTTT.

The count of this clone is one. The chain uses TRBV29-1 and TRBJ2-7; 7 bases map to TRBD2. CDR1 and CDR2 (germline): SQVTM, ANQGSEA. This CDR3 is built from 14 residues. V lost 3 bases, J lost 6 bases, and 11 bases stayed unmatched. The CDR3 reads CSVDEGLISGEQYF. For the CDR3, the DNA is TGCAGCGTTGATGAGGGACTAATATCTGGCGAGCAGTACTTC.

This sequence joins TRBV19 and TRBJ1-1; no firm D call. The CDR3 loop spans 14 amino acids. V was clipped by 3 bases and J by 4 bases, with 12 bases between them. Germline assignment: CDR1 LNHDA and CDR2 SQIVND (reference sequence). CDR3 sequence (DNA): TGTGCCAGTAGTATGTCCGAGGGTGGCACTGAAGCTTTCTTT. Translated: CASSMSEGGTEAFF.

The CDR3 loop reads CASSLTGGGANVLTF. The CDR3, as DNA: TGTGCCAGCAGCTTGACTGGAGGCGGGGCCAACGTCCTGACTTTC. V is TRBV5-4 and J is TRBJ2-6, with a tentative D call TRBD2 (5 bases). Looked up from germline, CDR1 is SGHNT and CDR2 is YYREEE (reference sequence). The V and J ends lost 1 base and 4 bases respectively, with 9 bases between them. This CDR3 contains 15 residues.

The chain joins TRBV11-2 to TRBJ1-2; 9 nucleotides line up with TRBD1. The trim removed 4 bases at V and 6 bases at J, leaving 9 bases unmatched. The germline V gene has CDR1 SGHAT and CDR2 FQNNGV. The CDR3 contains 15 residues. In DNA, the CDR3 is TGTGCCAGCAGCTCTTGGGACAGGGAATTCGATGGCTACACCTTC. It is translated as CASSSWDREFDGYTF.